The 10 T cell receptor beta chains in this list originate from one sample, sequenced in a study of identical twins (dated by TCRdb to between 2015 and 2016). Libraries came from 5' RACE. The instrument was an Illumina HiSeq 2000. TCRdb handled the public reads itself, with Q25 trimming in fastp and clone calling in MiXCR, and kept productive beta chains. Identical CDR3 proteins give one entry, which carries the most common genes and DNA. Within this sample are some 730,000 distinct CDR3 sequences, with 18% of them counted one time only. The ten most abundant clones make up under 15% of the sample. The sample was also linked to a second study, of T cells expressing NK-cell markers.

The sequenced material came from PBMCs. The receptors here all came from a woman younger than 30 in good health.

The rearrangement joins TRBV30 to TRBJ2-3; the D is unclear. V shed 0 bases and J shed 6 bases, with 4 bases lying between them. Germline CDR1 reads GTSNPN; CDR2 reads SVGIG (reference sequence). CDR3 length: 11 residues. The DNA for the CDR3 is TGTGCCTGGAGTGTATGGGATACGCAGTATTTT. Amino acid sequence: CAWSVWDTQYF.

The chain uses TRBV20-1 and TRBJ1-4, with unresolved D. Trimming pared 2 bases from V and 8 bases from J, leaving 12 bases between. The CDR3 consists of 13 residues. The germline gives CDR1 DFQATT, CDR2 SNEGSKA (reference sequence). CDR3 nucleotides: TGCAGTGCTAGACGGCCGGCGGGGGAAAAACTGTTTTTT. Translation gives CSARRPAGEKLFF.

The chain is built from TRBV12-3 or TRBV12-4 and TRBJ1-6; D perhaps matches TRBD1 (6 bases). Trimming stripped 3 bases from V and 10 bases from J, with 13 bases between. The CDR3 is made up of 14 amino acids. CDR3 DNA sequence: TGTGCCAGCAGTTTCGGCCAGGGGCGATCACCCCTCCACTTT. Encoded protein: CASSFGQGRSPLHF.

This clonotype was recorded a few times. V gene TRBV5-6 combines with J gene TRBJ2-7, with D perhaps matching TRBD2 (6 bases). V gave up 4 bases and J gave up 6 bases, with 11 bases separating them. The V gene's germline CDR1 is SGHDT and CDR2 YYEEEE. The CDR3 is 12 amino acids. The CDR3: CASSTHGGEQYF. The CDR3 nucleotides read TGTGCCAGCAGCACCCACGGGGGCGAGCAGTACTTC.

The chain employs TRBV9 and TRBJ1-1; tentatively, D is TRBD1 (5 bases). CDR3 length equals 13 residues. Trimming pared 4 bases from V and 6 bases from J, leaving 13 bases between. Germline V gene lookup returns CDR1 SGDLS and CDR2 YYNGEE. The CDR3 loop is CASSRGDQSEAFF. CDR3 sequence (DNA): TGTGCCAGCAGCCGGGGGGACCAGTCTGAAGCTTTCTTT. The whole variable domain, filled in from reference TRBV9 and TRBJ1-1, reads DSGVTQTPKHLITATGQRVTLRCSPRSGDLSVYWYQQSLDQGLQFLIQYYNGEERAKGNILERFSAQQFPDLHSELNLSSLELGDSALYFCASSRGDQSEAFFGQGTRLTVV.

This clonotype was seen at least ten times. The chain combines TRBV7-2 with TRBJ2-5; a possible D gene is TRBD1 (5 bases). The CDR3 consists of 16 residues. Germline CDR1 reads SGHTA; CDR2 reads FQGNSA. Trimming pared 0 bases from V and 5 bases from J, leaving 16 bases between. In DNA form, the CDR3 reads TGTGCCAGCAGCTTAGCTGCCCAGGGTGTACAGGAGACCCAGTACTTC. This codes for CASSLAAQGVQETQYF.

The rearrangement links TRBV2 to TRBJ2-7; the match to TRBD1 covers 8 bases. The CDR3 covers 14 residues. V was clipped by 6 bases and J by 1 base; unmatched bases: 5. The germline CDR1 and CDR2 sequences are SNHLY and FYNNEI. CDR3 loop: CASRSGGRSYEQYF. The CDR3 region has the DNA TGTGCCAGCAGATCAGGGGGCCGATCCTACGAGCAGTACTTC.

This chain links TRBV6-5 with TRBJ2-1; D call uncertain. The germline V gene encodes CDR1 MNHEY and CDR2 SVGAGI. The CDR3 runs 17 residues. V lost 0 bases, J lost 0 bases, and 12 bases lay in between. The CDR3: CASSYSRRRSSYNEQFF. Here the CDR3 DNA reads TGTGCCAGCAGTTACTCCCGCAGGAGAAGCTCCTACAATGAGCAGTTCTTC.

This clonotype has just a few counts. The chain has TRBV12-3 or TRBV12-4 and TRBJ2-7; the match to TRBD2 covers 8 bases. Losses at the gene ends were 1 base for V and 6 bases for J; bases not matched to a gene: 11. The CDR3 extends over 16 amino acids. DNA for the CDR3: TGTGCCAGCAGTTTAGAAGGACGGGAGGGAGGCCTCGAGCAGTACTTC. It codes for CASSLEGREGGLEQYF.

This clonotype was observed a few times. The V call is TRBV7-9, the J call TRBJ2-7; D gene unclear. Germline V lookup: CDR1 SEHNR, CDR2 FQNEAQ (reference sequence). This CDR3 spans 15 amino acids. Trimming shortened V by 3 bases and J by 7 bases, and 19 bases separated the two germline ends. The CDR3 bases are TGTGCCAGCAGCTTCAGGTTGGGGTCTTCGTGGGAGCAGTACTTC. Translating it yields CASSFRLGSSWEQYF.